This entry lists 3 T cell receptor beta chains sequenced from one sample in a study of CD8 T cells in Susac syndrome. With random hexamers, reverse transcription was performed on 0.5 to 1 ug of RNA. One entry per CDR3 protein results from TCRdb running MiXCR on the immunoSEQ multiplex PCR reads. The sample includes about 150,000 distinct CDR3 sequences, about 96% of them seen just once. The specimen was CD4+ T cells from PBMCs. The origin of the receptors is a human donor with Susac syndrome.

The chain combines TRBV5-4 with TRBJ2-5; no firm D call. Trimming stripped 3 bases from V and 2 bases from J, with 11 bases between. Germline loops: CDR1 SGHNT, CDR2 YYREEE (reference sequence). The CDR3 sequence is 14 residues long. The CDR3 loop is CASSSGPTQETQYF. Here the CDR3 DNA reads TGTGCCAGCAGCTCCGGGCCTACTCAAGAGACCCAGTACTTC. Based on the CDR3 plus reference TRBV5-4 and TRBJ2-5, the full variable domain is ETGVTQSPTHLIKTRGQQVTLRCSSQSGHNTVSWYQQALGQGPQFIFQYYREEENGRGNFPPRFSGLQFPNYSSELNVNALELDDSALYLCASSSGPTQETQYFGPGTRLLVL.

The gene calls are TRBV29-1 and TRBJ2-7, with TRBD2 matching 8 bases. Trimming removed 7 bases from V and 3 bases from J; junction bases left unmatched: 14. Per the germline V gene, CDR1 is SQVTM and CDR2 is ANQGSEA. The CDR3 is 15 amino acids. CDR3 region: CSAFKSGRESYEQYF. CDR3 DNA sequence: TGCAGCGCCTTCAAGAGCGGGAGAGAGAGCTACGAGCAGTACTTC.

Here the CDR3 reads CASSQEWGVKNIQYF. The CDR3 DNA reads as TGCGCCAGCAGCCAAGAATGGGGGGTCAAAAACATTCAGTACTTC. V gene TRBV4-1 combines with J gene TRBJ2-4; D may be TRBD2 (6 bases). The CDR3 sequence is 15 residues long. The germline V gene encodes CDR1 MGHRA and CDR2 YSYEKL. The germline V and J ends were trimmed by 0 bases and 3 bases, with 9 bases remaining between them.